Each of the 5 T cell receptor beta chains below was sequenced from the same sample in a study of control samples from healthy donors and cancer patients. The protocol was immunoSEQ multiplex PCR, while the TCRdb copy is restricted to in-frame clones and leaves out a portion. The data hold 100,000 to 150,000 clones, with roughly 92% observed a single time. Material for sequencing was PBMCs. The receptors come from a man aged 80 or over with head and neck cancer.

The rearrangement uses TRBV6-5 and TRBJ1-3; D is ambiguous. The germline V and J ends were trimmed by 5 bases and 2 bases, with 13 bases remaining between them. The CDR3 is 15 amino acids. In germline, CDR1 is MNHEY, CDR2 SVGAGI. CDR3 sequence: CASSLYLGPGNTIYF. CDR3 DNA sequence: TGTGCCAGCAGTCTATACCTAGGGCCTGGAAACACCATATATTTT.

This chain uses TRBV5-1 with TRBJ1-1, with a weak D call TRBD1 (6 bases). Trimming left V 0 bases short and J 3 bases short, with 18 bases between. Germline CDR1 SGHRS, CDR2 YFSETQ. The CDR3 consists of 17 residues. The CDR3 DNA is TGCGCCAGCAGCTTGGCCCCCCTAGTATCAGGGGACACTGAAGCTTTCTTT. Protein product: CASSLAPLVSGDTEAFF.

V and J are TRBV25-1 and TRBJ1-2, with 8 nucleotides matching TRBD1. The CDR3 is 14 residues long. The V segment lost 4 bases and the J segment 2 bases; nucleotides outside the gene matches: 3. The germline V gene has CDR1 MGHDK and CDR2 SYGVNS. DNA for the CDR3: TGTGCCAGCAGTGGGACAGGGCCAAACTATGGCTACACCTTC. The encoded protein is CASSGTGPNYGYTF.

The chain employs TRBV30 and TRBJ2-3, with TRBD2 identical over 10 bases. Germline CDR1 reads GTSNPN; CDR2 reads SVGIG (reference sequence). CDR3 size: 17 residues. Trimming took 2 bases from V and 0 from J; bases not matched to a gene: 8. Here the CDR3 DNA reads TGTGCCTGGAGTATCGGGCTAGCGGGAGCAAGCACAGATACGCAGTATTTT. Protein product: CAWSIGLAGASTDTQYF.

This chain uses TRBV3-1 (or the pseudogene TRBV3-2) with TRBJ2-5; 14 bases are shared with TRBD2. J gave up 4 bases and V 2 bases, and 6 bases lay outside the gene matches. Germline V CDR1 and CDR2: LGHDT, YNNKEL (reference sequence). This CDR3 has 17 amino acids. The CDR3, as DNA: TGTGCCAGCAGCCAACCGGGACTAGCGGGGGTGGGAGAGACCCAGTACTTC. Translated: CASSQPGLAGVGETQYF.